This entry concerns a single T cell receptor (beta chain). Its matching antigen is unknown. V gave up 2 bases and J gave up 2 bases, with 15 bases separating them. Germline V gene lookup returns CDR1 SGHAT and CDR2 FQDESV (reference sequence). The CDR3 extends over 16 amino acids. The record originates from a study of T cell responses to AZD1222 COVID-19 vaccine. General study results and limits: Baseline serostatus was positive in only a handful of AZD1222 recipients. Most donors were white British, females outnumbered males, and clonal diversity was possibly underestimated.

The assay was immunoSEQ multiplex PCR, and TCRdb's table has in-frame clones only and misses some. Counted here are around 150,000 clones, around 88% occurring once; the ten biggest clones make up around 2%. The sequence derives from an adult in good health. The chain links TRBV11-1 to TRBJ2-5, with D tentatively TRBD1 (6 bases). The specimen was peripheral blood, collected on day 0 of AZD1222 vaccination. CDR3 in DNA: TGTGCCAGCAGCTTAATAGCAGGTCAGGGGCAAGAGACCCAGTACTTC. Protein: CASSLIAGQGQETQYF.